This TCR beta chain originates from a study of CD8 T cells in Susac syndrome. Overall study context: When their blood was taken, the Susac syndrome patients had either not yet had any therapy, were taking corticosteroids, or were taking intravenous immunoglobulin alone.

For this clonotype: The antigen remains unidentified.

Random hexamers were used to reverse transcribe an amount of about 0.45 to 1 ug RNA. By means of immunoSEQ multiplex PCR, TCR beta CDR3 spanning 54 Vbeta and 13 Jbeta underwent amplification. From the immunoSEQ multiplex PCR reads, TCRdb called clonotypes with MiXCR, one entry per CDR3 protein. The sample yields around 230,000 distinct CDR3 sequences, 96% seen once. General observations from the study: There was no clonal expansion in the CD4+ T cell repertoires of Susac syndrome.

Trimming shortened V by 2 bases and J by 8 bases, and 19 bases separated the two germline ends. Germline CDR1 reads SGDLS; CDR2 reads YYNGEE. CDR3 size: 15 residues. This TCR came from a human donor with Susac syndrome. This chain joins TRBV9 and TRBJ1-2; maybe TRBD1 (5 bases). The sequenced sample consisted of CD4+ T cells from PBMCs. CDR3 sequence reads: CASSVSQTGSEGYTF. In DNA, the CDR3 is TGTGCCAGCAGCGTGAGCCAAACAGGATCGGAAGGCTACACCTTC.